This T cell receptor beta chain was identified during a study of siplizumab effects on memory and regulatory T cells. Per the germline V gene, CDR1 is LNHDA and CDR2 is SQIVND (reference sequence). CDR3 length equals 15 residues. Trimming took 1 base from V and 8 from J; bases not matched to a gene: 6. This clone occurred once. Its specificity is not known. Findings and caveats of the study: The mean Treg-derived percentage of mappable alloreactive CD4+ clones was about 71% with siplizumab compared with 25% to 30% in controls.

Data came from immunoSEQ multiplex PCR; TCRdb stores just in-frame clones and leaves some out. The table lists roughly 60,000 clones, just over 90% of them singletons. The TCR sequence derives from a human donor in good health. Source material: CD8+ T cells sorted from blood. The rearrangement uses TRBV19 and TRBJ2-1; 9 bases match TRBD2. CDR3 DNA sequence: TGTGCCAGTAGTATAGTTGGCGGGGGGGTGGATGAGCAGTTCTTC. Amino acid sequence: CASSIVGGGVDEQFF.